This T cell receptor (beta chain) was sequenced for a study of blood T cell repertoires in COVID-19. As for the study in general: COVID-19 samples from acute and convalescent phases originated in the United States, Italy and Spain. T cells, B-cell-depleted T cells, or PBMCs supplied cDNA or gDNA.

Germline loops: CDR1 SGHTS, CDR2 YDEGEE. There are 15 residues in the CDR3. V trimming: 0 bases; J trimming: 5 bases; junction bases outside the gene matches: 5. Study processing details: Amplification with reference gene primers provided the estimates of nucleated cell counts. Sequencing used immunoSEQ multiplex PCR; TCRdb keeps in-frame clones, though not all of them. Clone size and V and J calls were adopted from that table, with D and trimming inferred from the DNA. The sample carries more than 45,000 clones, roughly 84% recorded once. The chain employs TRBV5-8 and TRBJ2-3; TRBD2 matches 8 bases. The sample was peripheral blood. The TCR comes from a human donor with active COVID-19. The donor label of this sample is uncertain. Here the CDR3 reads CASSLVAGGRDTQYF. The CDR3 DNA reads as TGTGCCAGCAGCTTGGTGGCGGGGGGTCGAGATACGCAGTATTTT.